Described below is a single T cell receptor beta chain sequence and its context. The junction departs from germline at one end; a sequencing error may be responsible. Blood was drawn at first hyperthyroidism diagnosis, before any ophthalmopathy symptoms. Germline CDR1 and CDR2: MNHNS and SASEGT. The CDR3 covers 15 residues. Researchers amplified the TCR beta CDR3 regions from RNA transcripts. In the first-round RT-PCR of the TCR CDR3, the HTBI primer set was used. Via MiXCR, TCRdb re-called the multiplex PCR reads, giving one row per CDR3 protein. This table has over 250,000 distinct CDR3 sequences, 25% appearing once. This entry belongs to a study of T cells in Graves' hyperthyroidism and ophthalmopathy. Study-level information: Before treatment of any kind, peripheral blood was taken at initial diagnosis.

Material: blood. This chain uses TRBV6-1 with TRBJ2-7, with 9 positions matching TRBD2. This receptor was identified in a man aged 40-49 years with Graves' hyperthyroidism that later progressed to Graves' ophthalmopathy. CDR3 in amino acids: CASREASGVPYEQYF. In DNA form, the CDR3 reads TGTGCCAGCAGGGAAGCTAGCGGGGTACCCTACGAGCAGTACTTC.